This TCR beta chain was identified in a study of regulatory T cells in long-lasting Graves disease. Background on the study: Persistent Graves' disease denoted over 5 years of antithyroid drugs plus positive TSH receptor antibodies. Study results and limitations: Comparison showed that persistent patients shared more public clonotypes (about 2,700) than new patients (966). Favored gene segments in persistent disease were TRBV28, TRBJ1-2 and TRBJ2-5.

Through Arm-PCR of CDR3 regions and iRepertoire HTBI primers, TCR beta libraries were built. MiXCR, run by TCRdb on the multiplex PCR reads, gives a single entry per CDR3 protein. The table shows hundreds of thousands of distinct CDR3 sequences, with 30% occurring only once. Trimming cost V 2 bases and J 2 bases, with 7 bases left between them. CDR3 length: 12 amino acids. In germline, CDR1 is DFQATT, CDR2 SNEGSKA (reference sequence). The time point here: persistent/refractory GD, antithyroid drugs over 5 years with positive TRAb. Extracted PBMC RNA gave rise to the TCR library. Clinicians diagnosed Graves' disease using American Thyroid Association guidelines. A remark on this clonotype: Its matching antigen is unknown.

Sequenced material: peripheral blood mononuclear cells (PBMCs), taken when the disease was refractory, from a patient treated with antithyroid drugs. This clonotype was obtained from a female donor with Graves disease. The V and J genes are TRBV20-1 and TRBJ2-7; D ambiguous. CDR3 bases: TGCAGTGCTAGATTCTCGGCCTACGAGCAGTACTTC. It yields the protein CSARFSAYEQYF.